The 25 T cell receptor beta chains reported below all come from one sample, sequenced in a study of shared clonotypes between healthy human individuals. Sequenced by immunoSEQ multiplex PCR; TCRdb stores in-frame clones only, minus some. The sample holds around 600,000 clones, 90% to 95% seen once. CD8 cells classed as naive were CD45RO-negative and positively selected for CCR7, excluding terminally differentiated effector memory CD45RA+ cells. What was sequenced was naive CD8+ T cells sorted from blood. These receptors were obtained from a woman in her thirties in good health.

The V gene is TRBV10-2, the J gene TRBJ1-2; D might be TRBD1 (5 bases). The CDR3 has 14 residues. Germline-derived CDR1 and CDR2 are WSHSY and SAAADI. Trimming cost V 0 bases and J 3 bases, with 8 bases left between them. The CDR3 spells CASSESAGYYGYTF. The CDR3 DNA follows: TGCGCCAGCAGTGAGTCCGCAGGGTACTATGGCTACACCTTC.

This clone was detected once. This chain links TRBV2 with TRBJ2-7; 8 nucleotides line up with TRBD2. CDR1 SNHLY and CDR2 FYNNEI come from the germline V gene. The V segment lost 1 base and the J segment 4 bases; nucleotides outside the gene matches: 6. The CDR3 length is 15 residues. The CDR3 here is CASSEEAASGYEQYF. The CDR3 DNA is TGTGCCAGCAGTGAAGAGGCGGCTAGCGGGTACGAGCAGTACTTC.

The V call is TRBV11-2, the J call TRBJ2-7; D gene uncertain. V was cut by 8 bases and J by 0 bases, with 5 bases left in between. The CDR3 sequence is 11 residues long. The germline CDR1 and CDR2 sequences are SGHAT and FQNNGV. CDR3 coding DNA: TGTGCCAGCGGGTCCTCCTACGAGCAGTACTTC. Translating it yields CASGSSYEQYF.

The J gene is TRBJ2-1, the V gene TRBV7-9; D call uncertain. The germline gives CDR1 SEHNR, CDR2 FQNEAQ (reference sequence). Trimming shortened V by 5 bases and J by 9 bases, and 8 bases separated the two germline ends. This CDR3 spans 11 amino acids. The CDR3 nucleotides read TGTGCCAGCAGCCAGCAGAGTGAGCAGTTCTTC. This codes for CASSQQSEQFF.

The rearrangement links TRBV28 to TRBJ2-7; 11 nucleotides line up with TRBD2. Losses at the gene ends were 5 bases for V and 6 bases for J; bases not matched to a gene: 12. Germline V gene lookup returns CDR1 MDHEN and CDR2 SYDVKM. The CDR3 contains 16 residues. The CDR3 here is CASSPSSTSGVGEQYF. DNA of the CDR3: TGTGCCAGCAGTCCTTCGTCGACTAGCGGGGTGGGCGAGCAGTACTTC.

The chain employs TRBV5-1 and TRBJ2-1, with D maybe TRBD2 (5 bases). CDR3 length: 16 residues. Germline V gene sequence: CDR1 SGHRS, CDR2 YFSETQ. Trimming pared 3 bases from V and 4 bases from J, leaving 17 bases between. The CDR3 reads CASSSPGAEVYNEQFF. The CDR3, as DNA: TGCGCCAGCAGCTCCCCCGGAGCGGAGGTATACAATGAGCAGTTCTTC.

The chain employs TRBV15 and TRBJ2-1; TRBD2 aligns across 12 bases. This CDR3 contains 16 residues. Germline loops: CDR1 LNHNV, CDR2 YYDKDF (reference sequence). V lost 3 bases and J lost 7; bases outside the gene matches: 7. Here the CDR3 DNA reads TGTGCCACCAGCAGGGCTAGCGGGAGGGCCTTAAATGAGCAGTTCTTC. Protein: CATSRASGRALNEQFF. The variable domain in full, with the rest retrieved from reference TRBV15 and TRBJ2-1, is DAMVIQNPRYQVTQFGKPVTLSCSQTLNHNVMYWYQQKSSQAPKLLFHYYDKDFNNEADTPDNFQSRRPNTSFCFLDIRSPGLGDTAMYLCATSRASGRALNEQFFGPGTRLTVL.

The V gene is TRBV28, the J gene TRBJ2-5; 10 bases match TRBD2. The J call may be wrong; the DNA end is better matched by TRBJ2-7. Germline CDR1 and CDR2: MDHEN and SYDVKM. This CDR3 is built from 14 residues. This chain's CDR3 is CASSFPLAGNEQYF. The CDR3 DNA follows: TGTGCCAGCAGTTTTCCACTAGCGGGAAACGAGCAGTACTTC.

In nucleotides, the CDR3 is TGTGCCTGGAGTGTGGGGCCTGGAGCACCTAGCGGGAACTCCTACAATGAGCAGTTCTTC. Its protein is CAWSVGPGAPSGNSYNEQFF. The V call is TRBV30, the J call TRBJ2-1, with 9 bases aligning to TRBD2. The germline V gene encodes CDR1 GTSNPN and CDR2 SVGIG (reference sequence). There are 20 residues in the CDR3. V dropped 0 bases and J dropped 0; count of bases not matched to a gene: 15. Together with reference TRBV30 and TRBJ2-1, the CDR3 gives the full variable domain: SQTIHQWPATLVQPVGSPLSLECTVEGTSNPNLYWYRQAAGRGLQLLFYSVGIGQISSEVPQNLSASRPQDRQFILSSKKLLLSDSGFYLCAWSVGPGAPSGNSYNEQFFGPGTRLTVL.

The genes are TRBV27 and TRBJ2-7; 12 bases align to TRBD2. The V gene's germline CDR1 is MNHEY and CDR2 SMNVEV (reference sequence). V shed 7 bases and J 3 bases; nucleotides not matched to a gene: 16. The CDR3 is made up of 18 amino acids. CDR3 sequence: CASKRPSGRAGAYYEQYF. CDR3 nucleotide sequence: TGTGCCAGCAAAAGGCCTAGCGGGAGGGCCGGGGCTTACTACGAGCAGTACTTC.

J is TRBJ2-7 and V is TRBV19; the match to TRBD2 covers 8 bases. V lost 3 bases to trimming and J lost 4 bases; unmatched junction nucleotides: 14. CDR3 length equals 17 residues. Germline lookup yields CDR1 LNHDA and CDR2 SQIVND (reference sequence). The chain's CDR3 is CASSMGPQRESIYEQYF. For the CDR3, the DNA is TGTGCCAGTAGTATGGGGCCCCAGCGGGAGTCGATTTACGAGCAGTACTTC.

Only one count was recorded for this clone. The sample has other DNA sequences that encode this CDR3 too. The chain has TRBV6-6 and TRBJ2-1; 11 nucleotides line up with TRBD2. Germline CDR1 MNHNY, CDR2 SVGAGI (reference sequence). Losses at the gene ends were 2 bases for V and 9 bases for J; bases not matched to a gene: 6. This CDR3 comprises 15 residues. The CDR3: CASSYGLAGGSEQFF. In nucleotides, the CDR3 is TGTGCCAGCAGTTACGGGCTAGCGGGAGGTAGTGAGCAGTTCTTC.

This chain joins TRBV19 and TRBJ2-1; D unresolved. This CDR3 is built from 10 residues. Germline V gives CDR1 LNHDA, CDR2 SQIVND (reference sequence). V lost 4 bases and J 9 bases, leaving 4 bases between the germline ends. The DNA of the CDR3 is TGTGCCAGTAGTAATGGTGAGCAGTTCTTC. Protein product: CASSNGEQFF.

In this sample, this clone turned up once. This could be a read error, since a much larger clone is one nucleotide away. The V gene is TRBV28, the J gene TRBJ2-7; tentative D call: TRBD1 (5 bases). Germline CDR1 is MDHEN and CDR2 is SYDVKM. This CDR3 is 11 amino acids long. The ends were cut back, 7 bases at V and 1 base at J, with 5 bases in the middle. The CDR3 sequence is CASTGSYEQYF. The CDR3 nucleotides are TGTGCCAGCACAGGGTCCTACGAGCAGTACTTC.

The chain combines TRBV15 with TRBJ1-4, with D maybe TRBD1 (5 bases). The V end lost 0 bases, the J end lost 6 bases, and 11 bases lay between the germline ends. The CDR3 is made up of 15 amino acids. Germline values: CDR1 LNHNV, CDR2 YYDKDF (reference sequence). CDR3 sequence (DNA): TGTGCCACCAGCAGAGACGTAGGGGAGGATGAAAAACTGTTTTTT. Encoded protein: CATSRDVGEDEKLFF.

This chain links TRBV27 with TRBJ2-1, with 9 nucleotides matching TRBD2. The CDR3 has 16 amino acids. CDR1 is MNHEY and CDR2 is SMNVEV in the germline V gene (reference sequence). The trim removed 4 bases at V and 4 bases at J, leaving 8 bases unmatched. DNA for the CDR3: TGTGCCAGCAGTTCCGAACCTAGCGGGGTATACAATGAGCAGTTCTTC. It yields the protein CASSSEPSGVYNEQFF.

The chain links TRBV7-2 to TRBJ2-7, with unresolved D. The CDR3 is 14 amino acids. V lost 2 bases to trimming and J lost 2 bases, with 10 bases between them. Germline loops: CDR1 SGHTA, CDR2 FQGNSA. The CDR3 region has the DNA TGTGCCAGCAGCTTACTAAGCGTTACCTACGAGCAGTACTTC. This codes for CASSLLSVTYEQYF.

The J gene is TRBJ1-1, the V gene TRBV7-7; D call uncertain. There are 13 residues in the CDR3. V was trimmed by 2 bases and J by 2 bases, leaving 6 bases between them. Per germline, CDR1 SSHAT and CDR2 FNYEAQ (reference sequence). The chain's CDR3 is CASSLSVNTEAFF. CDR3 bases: TGTGCCAGCAGCTTATCAGTAAACACTGAAGCTTTCTTT.

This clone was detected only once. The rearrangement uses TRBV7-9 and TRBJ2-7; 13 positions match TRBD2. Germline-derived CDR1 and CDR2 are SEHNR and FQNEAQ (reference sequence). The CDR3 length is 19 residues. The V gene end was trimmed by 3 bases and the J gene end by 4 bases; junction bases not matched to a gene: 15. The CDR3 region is CASSFGQGGTSGILYEQYF. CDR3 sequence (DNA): TGTGCCAGCAGCTTCGGACAGGGAGGGACTAGCGGGATTCTGTACGAGCAGTACTTC.

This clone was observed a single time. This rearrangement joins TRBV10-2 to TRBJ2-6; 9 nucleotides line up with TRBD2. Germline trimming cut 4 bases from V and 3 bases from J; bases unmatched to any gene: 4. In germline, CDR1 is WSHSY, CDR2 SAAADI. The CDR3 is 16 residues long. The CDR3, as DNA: TGCGCCAGCAGTGCGGGACTAGCTAGTGGGGCCAACGTCCTGACTTTC. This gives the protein CASSAGLASGANVLTF.

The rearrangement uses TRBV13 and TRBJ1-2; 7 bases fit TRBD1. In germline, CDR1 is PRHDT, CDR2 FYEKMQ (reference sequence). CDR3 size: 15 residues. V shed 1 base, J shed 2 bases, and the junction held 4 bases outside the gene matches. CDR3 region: CASSLEGQLNYGYTF. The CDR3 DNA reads TGTGCCAGCAGCTTAGAGGGACAGCTAAACTATGGCTACACCTTC.

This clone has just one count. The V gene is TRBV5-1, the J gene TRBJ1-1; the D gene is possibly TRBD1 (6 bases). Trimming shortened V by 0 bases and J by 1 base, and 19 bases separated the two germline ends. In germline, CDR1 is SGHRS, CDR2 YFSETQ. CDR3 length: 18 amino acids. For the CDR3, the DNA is TGCGCCAGCAGCTTGGAGAGGGCCGTGGGGGCCCCGAACACTGAAGCTTTCTTT. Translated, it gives CASSLERAVGAPNTEAFF. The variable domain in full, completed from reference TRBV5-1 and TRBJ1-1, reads KAGVTQTPRYLIKTRGQQVTLSCSPISGHRSVSWYQQTPGQGLQFLFEYFSETQRNKGNFPGRFSGRQFSNSRSEMNVSTLELGDSALYLCASSLERAVGAPNTEAFFGQGTRLTVV.

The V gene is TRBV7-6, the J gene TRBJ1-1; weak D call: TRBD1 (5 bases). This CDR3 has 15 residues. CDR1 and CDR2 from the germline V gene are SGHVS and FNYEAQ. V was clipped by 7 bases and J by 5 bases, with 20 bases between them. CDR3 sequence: CASTAGGAPVTEAFF. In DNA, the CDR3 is TGTGCCAGCACCGCAGGAGGGGCACCTGTGACTGAAGCTTTCTTT.

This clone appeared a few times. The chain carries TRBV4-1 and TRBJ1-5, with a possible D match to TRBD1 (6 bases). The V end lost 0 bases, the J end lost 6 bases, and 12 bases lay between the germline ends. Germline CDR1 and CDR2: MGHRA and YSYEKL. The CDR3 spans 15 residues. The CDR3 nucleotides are TGCGCCAGCAGCCAAGATGACAGGCGGGGTCAGCCCCAGCATTTT. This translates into CASSQDDRRGQPQHF.

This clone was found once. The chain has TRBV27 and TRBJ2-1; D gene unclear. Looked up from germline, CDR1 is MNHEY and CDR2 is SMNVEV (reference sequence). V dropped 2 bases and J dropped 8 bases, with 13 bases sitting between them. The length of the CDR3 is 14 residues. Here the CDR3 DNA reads TGTGCCAGCAGTTTAATCCAGCACGGCCATGAGCAGTTCTTC. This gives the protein CASSLIQHGHEQFF.